Reported below is one TCR beta chain. Its antigen is not known. It was version v3.0 of the immunoSEQ assay that was run at survey level. Sequencing used immunoSEQ multiplex PCR; TCRdb keeps in-frame clones, though not all of them. The sample carries under 15,000 clones, about 81% recorded once. Germline CDR1 is PRHDT and CDR2 is FYEKMQ (reference sequence). The CDR3 loop spans 12 amino acids. The germline V and J ends were trimmed by 2 bases and 3 bases, with 5 bases remaining between them. The sample originates from a study of long-term antiretroviral therapy in people with HIV. Overall study findings and caveats: Post-treatment diversity went higher with ART but stayed below transplant donor controls.

This clonotype was obtained from a middle-aged man with HIV. The starting material was unsorted PBMCs, obtained nearly 8.5 years after starting antiretroviral therapy. The V and J genes are TRBV13 and TRBJ2-7; no reliable D call. The DNA for the CDR3 is TGTGCCAGCAGCTTAACGGGCTACGAGCAGTACTTC. Residues: CASSLTGYEQYF. The full variable domain, in which reference TRBV13 and TRBJ2-7 provide the parts outside the CDR3, is AAGVIQSPRHLIKEKRETATLKCYPIPRHDTVYWYQQGPGQDPQFLISFYEKMQSDKGSIPDRFSAQQFSDYHSELNMSSLELGDSALYFCASSLTGYEQYFGPGTRLTVT.